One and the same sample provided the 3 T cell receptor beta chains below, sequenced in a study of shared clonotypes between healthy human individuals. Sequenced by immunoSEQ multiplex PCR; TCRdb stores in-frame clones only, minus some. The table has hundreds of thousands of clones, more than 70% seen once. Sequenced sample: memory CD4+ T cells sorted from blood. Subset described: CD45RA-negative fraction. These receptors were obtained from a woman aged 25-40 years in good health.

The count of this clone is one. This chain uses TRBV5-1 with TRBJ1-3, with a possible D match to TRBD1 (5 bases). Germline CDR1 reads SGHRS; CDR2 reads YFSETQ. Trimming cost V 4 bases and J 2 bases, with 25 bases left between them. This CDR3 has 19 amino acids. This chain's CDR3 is CASSEFPNRGYEAGNTIYF. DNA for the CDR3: TGCGCCAGCAGCGAGTTTCCTAACCGGGGGTACGAGGCTGGAAACACCATATATTTT.

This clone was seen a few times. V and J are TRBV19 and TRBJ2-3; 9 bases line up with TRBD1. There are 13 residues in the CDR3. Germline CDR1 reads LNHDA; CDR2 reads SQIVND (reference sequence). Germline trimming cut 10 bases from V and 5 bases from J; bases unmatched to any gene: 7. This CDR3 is CATRDRVKDTQYF. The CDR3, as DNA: TGTGCCACCCGGGACAGGGTAAAAGATACGCAGTATTTT.

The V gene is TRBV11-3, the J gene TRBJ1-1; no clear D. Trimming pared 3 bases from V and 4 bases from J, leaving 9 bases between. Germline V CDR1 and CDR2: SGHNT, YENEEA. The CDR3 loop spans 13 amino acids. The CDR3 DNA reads TGTGCCAGCAGCTTTGAAGGTAGCACTGAAGCTTTCTTT. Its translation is CASSFEGSTEAFF.